This T cell receptor (beta chain) is from a study of cytomegalovirus exposure and HLA in healthy donors. PCR employed 60 Vbeta and 13 Jbeta primers. Libraries were prepared by immunoSEQ multiplex PCR; TCRdb keeps only in-frame clonotypes and omits some of them. Among more than 85,000 clones, more than 70% were seen once, and the ten largest hold 7.5% to 9%. With respect to this clone: The antigen remains undetermined.

Findings and caveats of the study: Reportedly, cytomegalovirus status was diagnosed with high sensitivity and specificity. Earlier analysis yielded a pattern in which most TCR beta V segments were productive about 90% or about 30% of the time.

The CDR3 totals 17 residues. Losses at the gene ends were 5 bases for V and 5 bases for J; bases not matched to a gene: 16. The germline gives CDR1 SEHNR, CDR2 FQNEAQ (reference sequence). This clonotype originated in a female donor in good health and CMV-seronegative. Sequenced sample: PBMCs. The chain recombines TRBV7-9 with TRBJ1-1; 8 bases agree with TRBD1. CDR3 sequence reads: CASSPVGTGGFRTEAFF. CDR3 DNA sequence: TGTGCCAGCAGCCCAGTTGGTACAGGGGGTTTCAGAACTGAAGCTTTCTTT.